The TCR beta chain described here comes from a study of molecular identifiers for immune sequencing clone quantification. This CDR3 comprises 14 residues. Trimming stripped 6 bases from V and 6 bases from J, with 17 bases between. Germline V CDR1 and CDR2: MDHEN, SYDVKM. Each CDR3 protein gets one entry after TCRdb re-called the PCR reads with MiXCR. This sample has some 680,000 distinct CDR3 sequences; roughly 23% occur once, and the top ten carry 0.7% to 0.95%. Sequenced sample: naive CD8+ T cells from blood, with Jurkat cell RNA spiked in. The subset here: FACS-sorted CD8+CD4-CCR7+CD45RA+ naive T cells. This TCR was sampled from a human donor in good health. Some libraries in this study had Jurkat cell RNA spiked in. This chain uses TRBV28 with TRBJ1-1, with D tentatively TRBD1 (6 bases). CDR3 region: CASSPRGRGAEAFF. The CDR3 region has the DNA TGTGCCAGCAGCCCTAGGGGCAGGGGAGCTGAAGCTTTCTTT.